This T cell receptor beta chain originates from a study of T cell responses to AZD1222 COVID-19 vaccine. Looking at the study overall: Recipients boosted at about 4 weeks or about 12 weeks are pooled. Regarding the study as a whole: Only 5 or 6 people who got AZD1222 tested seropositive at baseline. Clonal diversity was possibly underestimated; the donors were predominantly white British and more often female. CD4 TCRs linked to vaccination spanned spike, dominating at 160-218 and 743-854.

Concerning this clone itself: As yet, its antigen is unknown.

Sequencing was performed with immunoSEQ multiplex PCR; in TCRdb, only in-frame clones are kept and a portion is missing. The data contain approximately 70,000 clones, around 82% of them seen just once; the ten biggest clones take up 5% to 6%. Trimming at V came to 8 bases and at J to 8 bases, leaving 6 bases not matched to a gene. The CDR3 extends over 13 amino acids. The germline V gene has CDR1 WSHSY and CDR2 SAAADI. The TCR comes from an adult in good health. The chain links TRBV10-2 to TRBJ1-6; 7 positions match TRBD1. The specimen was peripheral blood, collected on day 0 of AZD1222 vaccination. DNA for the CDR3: TGCGCCAGCTCTGGAGGGGGCTATTCACCCCTCCACTTT. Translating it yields CASSGGGYSPLHF.